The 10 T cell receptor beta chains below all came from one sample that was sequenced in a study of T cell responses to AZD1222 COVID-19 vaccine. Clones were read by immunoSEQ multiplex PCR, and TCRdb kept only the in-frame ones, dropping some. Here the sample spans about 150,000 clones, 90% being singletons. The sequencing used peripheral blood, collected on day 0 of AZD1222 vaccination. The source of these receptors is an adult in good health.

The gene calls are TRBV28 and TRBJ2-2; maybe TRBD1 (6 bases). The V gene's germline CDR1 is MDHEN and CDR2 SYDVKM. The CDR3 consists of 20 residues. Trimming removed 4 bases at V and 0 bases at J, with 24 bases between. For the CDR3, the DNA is TGTGCCAGCAGTTATGGTAAATTCTTCGAGGACAGCCCGAACACCGGGGAGCTGTTTTTT. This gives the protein CASSYGKFFEDSPNTGELFF.

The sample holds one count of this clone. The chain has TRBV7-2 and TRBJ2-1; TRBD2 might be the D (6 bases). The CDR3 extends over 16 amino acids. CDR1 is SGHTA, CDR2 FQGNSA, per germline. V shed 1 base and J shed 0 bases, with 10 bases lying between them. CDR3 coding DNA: TGTGCCAGCAGCTTAGGACCGGGAGTCTCCTACAATGAGCAGTTCTTC. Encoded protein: CASSLGPGVSYNEQFF.

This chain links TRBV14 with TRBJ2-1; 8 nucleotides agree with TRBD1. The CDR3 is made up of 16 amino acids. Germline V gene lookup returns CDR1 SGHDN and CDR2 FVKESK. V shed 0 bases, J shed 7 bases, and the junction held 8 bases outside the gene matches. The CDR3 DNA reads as TGTGCCAGCAGCCAAGAAGGGACAGGCGGGTGGAATGAGCAGTTCTTC. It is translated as CASSQEGTGGWNEQFF.

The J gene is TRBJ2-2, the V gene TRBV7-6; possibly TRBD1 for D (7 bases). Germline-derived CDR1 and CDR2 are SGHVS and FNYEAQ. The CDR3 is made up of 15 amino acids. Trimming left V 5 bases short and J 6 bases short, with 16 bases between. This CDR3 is CASSPGVGGAGELFF. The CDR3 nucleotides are TGTGCCAGCAGCCCGGGGGTAGGGGGCGCCGGGGAGCTGTTTTTT.

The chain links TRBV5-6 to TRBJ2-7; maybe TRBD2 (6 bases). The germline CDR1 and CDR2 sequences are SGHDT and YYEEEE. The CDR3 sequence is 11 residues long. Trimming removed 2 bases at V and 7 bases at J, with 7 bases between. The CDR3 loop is CASSFGGEQYF. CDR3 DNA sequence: TGTGCCAGCAGCTTTGGGGGGGAGCAGTACTTC.

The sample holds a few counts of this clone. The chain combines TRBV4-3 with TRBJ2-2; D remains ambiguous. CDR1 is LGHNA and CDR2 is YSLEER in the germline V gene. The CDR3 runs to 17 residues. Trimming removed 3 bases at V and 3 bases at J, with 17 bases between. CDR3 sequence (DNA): TGCGCCAGCAGCCAGGAACTCGGGTCCGTATACACCGGGGAGCTGTTTTTT. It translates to CASSQELGSVYTGELFF.

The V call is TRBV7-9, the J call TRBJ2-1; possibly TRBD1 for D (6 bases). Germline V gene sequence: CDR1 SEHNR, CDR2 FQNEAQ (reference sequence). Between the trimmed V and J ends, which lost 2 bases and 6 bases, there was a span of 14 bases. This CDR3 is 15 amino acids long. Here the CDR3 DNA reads TGTGCCAGCAGCTTACGGAAAACAGGGTCCAATGAGCAGTTCTTC. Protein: CASSLRKTGSNEQFF.

CDR3 loop: CASSYSAGSSYNEQFF. CDR3 nucleotides: TGTGCCAGCAGTTACTCCGCGGGAAGCTCCTACAATGAGCAGTTCTTC. This chain connects TRBV6-5 to TRBJ2-1, with a possible D match to TRBD2 (6 bases). Trimming took 0 bases from V and 0 from J, leaving 9 bases between them. From germline, CDR1 is MNHEY and CDR2 SVGAGI. CDR3 length: 16 amino acids.

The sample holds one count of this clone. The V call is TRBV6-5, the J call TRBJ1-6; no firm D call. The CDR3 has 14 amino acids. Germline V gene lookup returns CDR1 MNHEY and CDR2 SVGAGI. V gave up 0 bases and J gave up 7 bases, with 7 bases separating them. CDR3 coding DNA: TGTGCCAGCAGTTACTCGTCGAGCAATTCACCCCTCCACTTT. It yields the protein CASSYSSSNSPLHF.

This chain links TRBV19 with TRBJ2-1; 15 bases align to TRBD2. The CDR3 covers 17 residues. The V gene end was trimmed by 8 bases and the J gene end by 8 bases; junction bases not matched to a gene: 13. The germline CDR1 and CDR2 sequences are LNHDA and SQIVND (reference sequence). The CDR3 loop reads CASLPGTSGRTNDEQFF. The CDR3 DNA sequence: TGTGCCAGTTTACCCGGGACTAGCGGGAGGACGAACGATGAGCAGTTCTTC.